A selection of T cell receptor beta chains follows, all from one sample in a study of T cells in localized non-small cell lung cancer. Sequencing used immunoSEQ multiplex PCR; TCRdb keeps in-frame clones, though not all of them. The sample has 65,000 or so clones; roughly 81% are singletons. The sample consisted of PBMCs, taken before any cancer treatment. The receptors originated from a man between 40 and 75 years old with stage II lung adenocarcinoma. CDR3s include the opening cysteine and the closing phenylalanine or tryptophan. The order of the fields is clone size, V gene, D gene, J gene, CDR3 DNA, CDR3 protein. A D gene is named only where the DNA matches it firmly. Expanded clones get a size class; other rows say once, few or many, or leave the size out.

.	TRBV27	.	TRBJ1-4	TGTGCCAGCAGTTCTAAACCCCTCAGCCCCCCCTATGAAAAACTGTTTTTT	CASSSKPLSPPYEKLFF
.	TRBV10-3	.	TRBJ2-7	TGTGCCATCAGTCCGGACGGAGGCTTTTCCTACGAGCAGTACTTC	CAISPDGGFSYEQYF
.	TRBV11-2	.	TRBJ1-1	TGTGCCAGCAGTCTAACTACCCAGGGGTGGAACACTGAAGCTTTCTTT	CASSLTTQGWNTEAFF
.	TRBV19	.	TRBJ2-3	TGTGCCAGTAGTATAACTCCAGGGGCAGATACGCAGTATTTT	CASSITPGADTQYF
.	TRBV6-6	.	TRBJ2-2	TGTGCCAGCAGCCAAGGGACCTTCGCGGGAGAGCTGTTTTTT	CASSQGTFAGELFF
.	TRBV11-3	TRBD1	TRBJ2-1	TGTGCCAGCAGCTCTACAGGGGGAGGTGAGCAGTTCTTC	CASSSTGGGEQFF
.	TRBV19	TRBD1	TRBJ1-2	TGTGCCAGTAGAGGACAGGGTTTCTATGGCTACACCTTC	CASRGQGFYGYTF
.	TRBV5-1	.	TRBJ2-1	TGCGCCAGCAGCTTAGGGGTTGCCAATGAGCAGTTCTTC	CASSLGVANEQFF
.	TRBV6-5	TRBD2	TRBJ2-7	TGTGCCGCGACTAGCGGGACCAACGAGCAGTACTTC	CAATSGTNEQYF
.	TRBV5-1	TRBD1	TRBJ2-4	TGCGCCAGCAGCTCAGACAGGGGAAACATTCAGTACTTC	CASSSDRGNIQYF
.	TRBV13	TRBD1	TRBJ1-1	TGTGCCAGCAGCTGGACAGGGGGCCGGAACACTGAAGCTTTCTTT	CASSWTGGRNTEAFF
.	TRBV2	TRBD1	TRBJ2-7	TGTGCCAGCAGGCAGGGGGAGTCCTACGAGCAGTACTTC	CASRQGESYEQYF
.	TRBV7-9	.	TRBJ1-1	TGTGCCAGCAGCTTAGGGCAGGGATTGACTGAAGCTTTCTTT	CASSLGQGLTEAFF
.	TRBV5-4	.	TRBJ1-1	TGTGCCAGCAGCTTTACAGTGAACACTGAAGCTTTCTTT	CASSFTVNTEAFF
.	TRBV6-1	.	TRBJ1-5	TGTGCCAGCAGTGAAGAGGTGCCCTCGCTTACAGGATTAAATCAGCCCCAGCATTTT	CASSEEVPSLTGLNQPQHF
.	TRBV5-1	.	TRBJ1-2	TGCGCCAGCAGCTCCCACCGGGTGGAAAACTATGGCTACACCTTC	CASSSHRVENYGYTF
.	TRBV5-6	.	TRBJ2-1	TGTGCCAGCAGCTTGGATTGGAATTACAATGAGCAGTTCTTC	CASSLDWNYNEQFF
.	TRBV2	.	TRBJ2-1	TGTGCCAGCAGTGAACGGCAGCCCGCCTACAATGAGCAGTTCTTC	CASSERQPAYNEQFF
.	TRBV6-5	TRBD1	TRBJ1-1	TGTGCCAGCAGTTACTCGACAGGGATGAACACTGAAGCTTTCTTT	CASSYSTGMNTEAFF
.	TRBV27	TRBD1	TRBJ1-2	TGTGCCAGCAGTTTATTGGATGGACAGGGATTGGATGGCTACACCTTC	CASSLLDGQGLDGYTF
.	TRBV19	.	TRBJ2-7	TGTGCCAGTAGTGCCGACAGTTCCTACGAGCAGTACTTC	CASSADSSYEQYF
.	TRBV28	.	TRBJ1-2	TGTGCCAGCAGTTTGACAGGAACATTCTATGGCTACACCTTC	CASSLTGTFYGYTF
.	TRBV7-9	.	TRBJ1-2	TGTGCCAGCAGCTTAGAGGGGCCGGCCTATGGCTACACCTTC	CASSLEGPAYGYTF
.	TRBV6-6	.	TRBJ1-1	TGTGCCAGCAGTTACCCCCCCGGGACGGTGAACACTGAAGCTTTCTTT	CASSYPPGTVNTEAFF
.	TRBV10-2	.	TRBJ2-7	TGCGCCAGCAGTGAGCCGAGACAGGATTCCTACGAGCAGTACTTC	CASSEPRQDSYEQYF
.	TRBV14	.	TRBJ2-1	TGTGCCAGCAGCCAAGAGCGGGAAGATCCTTCCTACAATGAGCAGTTCTTC	CASSQEREDPSYNEQFF
.	TRBV7-2	.	TRBJ1-1	TGTGCCAGCAGCTTCCAGACAGAGAACACTGAAGCTTTCTTT	CASSFQTENTEAFF
.	TRBV5-4	TRBD1	TRBJ1-1	TGTGCCAGCAGCCTCCGGGACAGGGGCACTGAAGCTTTCTTT	CASSLRDRGTEAFF
.	TRBV6-5	.	TRBJ1-3	TGTGCCAGCGGAACAGGGTTTTTAGACACCATATATTTT	CASGTGFLDTIYF
.	TRBV29-1	.	TRBJ2-4	TGCAGCGTTGAAGATCGGACAGAAACAAACATTCAGTACTTC	CSVEDRTETNIQYF
.	TRBV21-1	.	TRBJ2-1	TGTGCCAGCAGCAAAGACTTATCTAGCGGGTCCTCGTTTGAGCAGTTCTTC	CASSKDLSSGSSFEQFF
.	TRBV9	TRBD1	TRBJ1-2	TGTGCCAGCAGCGTACCGGGGACAGACTACACCTTC	CASSVPGTDYTF
.	TRBV19	TRBD1	TRBJ2-7	TGTGCCAGTAGTATAGCGGGGACAGATTCCTACGAGCAGTACTTC	CASSIAGTDSYEQYF
.	TRBV13	.	TRBJ1-1	TGTGCCAGCAGCTCCCTCTACACTGAAGCTTTCTTT	CASSSLYTEAFF
.	TRBV4-1	.	TRBJ2-1	TGCGCCAGCAGCCAAGAGTTGGCAAGGGCCTACAATGAGCAGTTCTTC	CASSQELARAYNEQFF
.	TRBV6-6	.	TRBJ2-4	TGTGCCAGCAGTACCAGGGCCGGGTACATTCAGTACTTC	CASSTRAGYIQYF
.	TRBV7-9	.	TRBJ2-7	TGTGCCAGCAGCTTAGCCCGACAGAGCTCCTACGAGCAGTACTTC	CASSLARQSSYEQYF
.	TRBV29-1	.	TRBJ1-2	TGCAGCGAGACCAGGGCTAACTATGGCTACACCTTC	CSETRANYGYTF
once	TRBV7-6	.	TRBJ2-3	TGTGCCAGCAGCCTCACAGGGGGGGGCCAGTGGGATACGCAGTATTTT	CASSLTGGGQWDTQYF
.	TRBV30	.	TRBJ1-2	TGTGCCTGGAGTTTAGCAGCCATTTCTAACTATGGCTACACCTTC	CAWSLAAISNYGYTF
.	TRBV19	.	TRBJ1-2	TGTGCCAGTAGTGAGGCAGGGGATGGCTACACCTTC	CASSEAGDGYTF
once	TRBV11-3	.	TRBJ2-7	TGTGCCAGCAGCCTTTCTAGCGTAGCCTCCTACGAGCAGTACTTC	CASSLSSVASYEQYF
.	TRBV9	.	TRBJ1-3	TGTGCCAGCAGCGTAGGAATTCGGCAGGGCGAATCTGGAAACACCATATATTTT	CASSVGIRQGESGNTIYF
.	TRBV10-3	TRBD1	TRBJ2-7	TGTGCCATCAGTGAGGGGACAGGGTTCTACGAGCAGTACTTC	CAISEGTGFYEQYF
.	TRBV4-3	.	TRBJ2-2	TGCGCCAGCAGCCAAGATCATGGGGACGGGGAGCTGTTTTTT	CASSQDHGDGELFF
.	TRBV7-8	.	TRBJ2-1	TGTGCCAGCAGCTTCGGCTTAGACTCCTACAATGAGCAGTTCTTC	CASSFGLDSYNEQFF
.	TRBV6-1	TRBD2	TRBJ2-1	TGTGCCAGCAGCACCGGGGGGGGATATGAGCAGTTCTTC	CASSTGGGYEQFF
few	TRBV19	TRBD1	TRBJ1-5	TGTGCCAGTGTCAACCGGGACAGTTACAATCAGCCCCAGCATTTT	CASVNRDSYNQPQHF
once	TRBV6-5	.	TRBJ2-2	TGTGCCAGCAGAAAAGCGGGCGTGGAGGCCGGGGAGCTGTTTTTT	CASRKAGVEAGELFF
.	TRBV2	TRBD2	TRBJ2-5	TGTGCCAGCGGGAGGGCCTTAGAGACCCAGTACTTC	CASGRALETQYF
.	TRBV4-3	.	TRBJ2-1	TGCGCCAGCAGCCAAGACGGATGGGTGGAGATGGTTGCGCGGGGTGAGCAGTTCTTC	CASSQDGWVEMVARGEQFF
.	TRBV7-3	.	TRBJ2-3	TGTGCCAGCAGCTTCAGGGGAGGGAGCACAGATACGCAGTATTTT	CASSFRGGSTDTQYF
.	TRBV5-1	TRBD2	TRBJ2-1	TGCGCCAGCAGCTTGGGACAGACTAGCGGGATTTACAATGAGCAGTTCTTC	CASSLGQTSGIYNEQFF
few	TRBV10-3	.	TRBJ1-5	TGTGCCATCAGTGAGCGCTGGGATCAGCCCCAGCATTTT	CAISERWDQPQHF
.	TRBV4-2	.	TRBJ1-3	TGTGCCAGCAGCCAAGAGGGGGGGCTGGCTGGAAACACCATATATTTT	CASSQEGGLAGNTIYF
.	TRBV14	.	TRBJ1-5	TGTGCCAGCAGCCAAGACCGCAATCAGCCCCAGCATTTT	CASSQDRNQPQHF
.	TRBV7-9	.	TRBJ1-2	TGTGCCAGCAGCTTAGTTAACTATGGCTACACCTTC	CASSLVNYGYTF
.	TRBV9	.	TRBJ1-3	TGTGCCAGCAGCGTAGACGGAGGTGGAACTTGGCTCTCTGGAAACACCATATATTTT	CASSVDGGGTWLSGNTIYF
.	TRBV9	TRBD2	TRBJ2-7	TGTGCCAGCAGCGTAGCTCCCAGCGGGAGTACCTACGAGCAGTACTTC	CASSVAPSGSTYEQYF
.	TRBV7-2	.	TRBJ2-5	TGTGCCAGCAGCTTAGGTGGGCAAGGGGAGACCCAGTACTTC	CASSLGGQGETQYF